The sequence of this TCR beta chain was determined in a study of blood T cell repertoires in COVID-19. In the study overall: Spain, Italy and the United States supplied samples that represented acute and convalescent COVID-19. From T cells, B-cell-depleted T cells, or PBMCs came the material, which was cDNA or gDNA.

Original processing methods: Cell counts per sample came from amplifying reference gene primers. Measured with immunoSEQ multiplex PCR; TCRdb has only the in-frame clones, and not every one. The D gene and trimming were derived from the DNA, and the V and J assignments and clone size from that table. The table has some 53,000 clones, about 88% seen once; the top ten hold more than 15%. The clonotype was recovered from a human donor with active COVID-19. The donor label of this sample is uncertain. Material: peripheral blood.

CDR3 nucleotide sequence: TGCAGCGCGGGACAGAGCAGCTCCTACGAGCAGTACTTC. Translation gives CSAGQSSSYEQYF. This chain connects TRBV29-1 to TRBJ2-7; 7 bases fit TRBD1. The CDR3 runs to 13 residues. Trimming cost V 7 bases and J 0 bases; bases outside gene matches: 6. Looked up from germline, CDR1 is SQVTM and CDR2 is ANQGSEA.